Presented here are 25 T cell receptor beta chains from one specimen sequenced in a study of shared clonotypes between healthy human individuals (dated by TCRdb to 2020 to 2021). The library was prepared using the immunoSEQ multiplex PCR assay. Imported from immuneACCESS, the table was reduced by TCRdb to in-frame sequences with V and J called. These copies leave out some clones; in studies compared against another copy, an unresolved V gene accounts for under half, and the cause of the remainder is not known. The sample profile shows roughly 1.5 million clones; around 98% of them were found once. The top ten clones comprise 0.4% to 0.45% of the sample. Sequencing was done on a sample of naive CD4+ T cells sorted from blood. Taken with the paper, the label for cell subset or site translates to: CD45RA+ positively selected. The receptors stem from a man younger than 40 in good health.

The chain has TRBV9 and TRBJ1-5, with D maybe TRBD1 (6 bases). Trimming cost V 2 bases and J 7 bases, with 10 bases left between them. CDR1 SGDLS and CDR2 YYNGEE come from the germline V gene. The CDR3 loop spans 13 amino acids. The CDR3: CASSVADRQPQHF. The CDR3 DNA follows: TGTGCCAGCAGCGTCGCGGACAGACAGCCCCAGCATTTT. The full variable domain, in which reference TRBV9 and TRBJ1-5 provide the parts outside the CDR3, is DSGVTQTPKHLITATGQRVTLRCSPRSGDLSVYWYQQSLDQGLQFLIQYYNGEERAKGNILERFSAQQFPDLHSELNLSSLELGDSALYFCASSVADRQPQHFGDGTRLSIL.

The rearrangement joins TRBV18 to TRBJ1-4; D uncertain. The V and J ends lost 2 bases and 4 bases respectively, with 14 bases between them. The CDR3 extends over 16 amino acids. Germline loops: CDR1 KGHSH, CDR2 LQKENI. The CDR3, as DNA: TGTGCCAGCTCACCAAGGGTACGGAGCATTAATGAAAAACTGTTTTTT. It encodes CASSPRVRSINEKLFF.

The chain is built from TRBV10-3 and TRBJ2-7; 10 nucleotides line up with TRBD2. Germline CDR1 ENHRY, CDR2 SYGVKD. The CDR3 extends over 17 amino acids. V dropped 0 bases and J dropped 0; count of bases not matched to a gene: 5. CDR3 amino acids: CAISESTPSGSSYEQYF. CDR3 in DNA: TGTGCCATCAGTGAGTCGACTCCTAGCGGGAGCTCCTACGAGCAGTACTTC.

This clone was picked up one time. The rearrangement joins TRBV19 to TRBJ1-2; TRBD1 aligns across 9 bases. CDR1 LNHDA and CDR2 SQIVND come from the germline V gene (reference sequence). The CDR3 has 15 amino acids. With V trimmed by 6 bases and J by 4 bases, 9 bases remained unmatched. As DNA, the CDR3 is TGTGCCAGTAGAGTATCCGGACAGGGGATCTATGGCTACACCTTC. Its protein is CASRVSGQGIYGYTF.

Points on this clone: Other DNA sequences in this specimen translate into the identical CDR3. The chain joins TRBV18 to TRBJ2-7, with 7 bases aligning to TRBD2. The germline V gene has CDR1 KGHSH and CDR2 LQKENI. Unmatched junction bases numbered 22, after V lost 1 base and J lost 7 bases. The CDR3 has 19 amino acids. This chain's CDR3 is CASSPLPPTSLGLGGEQYF. Here the CDR3 DNA reads TGTGCCAGCTCACCACTGCCCCCGACTAGCTTGGGTTTGGGGGGTGAGCAGTACTTC. The variable domain in full, with the rest retrieved from reference TRBV18 and TRBJ2-7, is NAGVMQNPRHLVRRRGQEARLRCSPMKGHSHVYWYRQLPEEGLKFMVYLQKENIIDESGMPKERFSAEFPKEGPSILRIQQVVRGDSAAYFCASSPLPPTSLGLGGEQYFGPGTRLTVT.

This sequence joins TRBV5-4 and TRBJ2-7, with D tentatively TRBD1 (5 bases). The CDR3 runs to 14 residues. Trimming cost V 4 bases and J 2 bases, with 13 bases left between them. CDR1 is SGHNT and CDR2 is YYREEE in the germline V gene (reference sequence). In DNA, the CDR3 is TGTGCCAGCAGCAGTTACAGGACACCCTACGAGCAGTACTTC. Its protein product is CASSSYRTPYEQYF.

This rearrangement joins TRBV6-1 to TRBJ1-3; D is perhaps TRBD1 (5 bases). V lost 4 bases to trimming and J lost 0 bases, with 13 bases between them. The germline V gene has CDR1 MNHNS and CDR2 SASEGT. The CDR3 consists of 16 residues. The CDR3 is CASSGPGRSSGNTIYF. The CDR3 DNA reads as TGTGCCAGCAGTGGGCCGGGACGGAGCTCTGGAAACACCATATATTTT.

The rearrangement joins TRBV2 to TRBJ2-1, with 7 bases that match TRBD2. The germline V gene encodes CDR1 SNHLY and CDR2 FYNNEI. The CDR3 contains 14 residues. The V segment lost 6 bases and the J segment 9 bases; nucleotides outside the gene matches: 11. The CDR3 DNA follows: TGTGCCAGCAGGGAGGTTACTAGCGAGTTTGAGCAGTTCTTC. This translates into CASREVTSEFEQFF.

This chain uses TRBV5-5 with TRBJ1-2; D remains unclear. Germline V gene data show CDR1 as SGHKS and CDR2 as YYEKEE (reference sequence). V lost 4 bases to trimming and J lost 7 bases, with 14 bases between them. The CDR3 length is 13 residues. The CDR3 loop is CASSLRTLGGYTF. CDR3 in DNA: TGTGCCAGCAGCCTACGGACCCTCGGTGGCTACACCTTC.

CDR3 bases: TGTGCCAGCAGCTTAGGAGCGGGACGCTACTACGAGCAGTACTTC. Encoded protein: CASSLGAGRYYEQYF. The chain has TRBV11-3 and TRBJ2-7; TRBD2 agrees at 7 bases. CDR3 length: 15 amino acids. Losses at the gene ends were 1 base for V and 3 bases for J; bases not matched to a gene: 6. In germline, CDR1 is SGHNT, CDR2 YENEEA.

CDR3 bases: TGTGCCAGCAGCTTACCAGCCGGGGAGCTGTTTTTT. Amino acid sequence: CASSLPAGELFF. The chain employs TRBV11-2 and TRBJ2-2; no firm D call. The CDR3 is 12 residues long. The germline V gene has CDR1 SGHAT and CDR2 FQNNGV. The V end lost 2 bases, the J end lost 6 bases, and 4 bases lay between the germline ends.

CDR3 sequence reads: CASSLNGAGLETQYF. The CDR3 nucleotides are TGTGCCAGCAGCTTAAATGGGGCCGGATTAGAGACCCAGTACTTC. V usage is TRBV7-2 and J usage is TRBJ2-5, with D tentatively TRBD1 (5 bases). Looked up from germline, CDR1 is SGHTA and CDR2 is FQGNSA. The CDR3 contains 15 residues. V was clipped by 2 bases and J by 4 bases, with 14 bases between them.

The rearrangement joins TRBV18 to TRBJ2-5, with 7 positions matching TRBD2. Germline V gives CDR1 KGHSH, CDR2 LQKENI. This CDR3 is built from 13 residues. The junction had 4 bases not matched to a gene; V was cut back by 6 bases and J by 3 bases. The CDR3 coding sequence is TGTGCCAGCTCCGGGACTATCAAAGAGACCCAGTACTTC. This codes for CASSGTIKETQYF.

Here the CDR3 DNA reads TGTGCCAGCAGCTCAGGGATGAAAGACACTGAAGCTTTCTTT. Its protein is CASSSGMKDTEAFF. This chain uses TRBV7-8 with TRBJ1-1; possible D gene TRBD1, 5 bases. The germline V gene encodes CDR1 SGHVS and CDR2 FQNEAQ. The CDR3 length is 14 residues. Trimming took off 4 bases at V and 3 bases at J, with 12 bases between the two ends.

The gene calls are TRBV1 and TRBJ2-7; TRBD2 is taken as the D call from the table, unchecked against the DNA. TRBV1 is classified as a pseudogene. The CDR3 runs to 11 residues. The CDR3 nucleotides are TGCACTAACCTCCTTAGCAACGAGCAGTACTTC. Encoded protein: CTNLLSNEQYF.

CDR3 region: CASSYRYPGGLAFF. The CDR3 bases are TGTGCCAGCAGTTATCGATATCCCGGCGGACTCGCTTTCTTT. The chain carries TRBV6-5 and TRBJ1-1; D is unclear. The CDR3 has 14 residues. Germline V gene sequence: CDR1 MNHEY, CDR2 SVGAGI. V shed 3 bases and J shed 11 bases, with 19 bases lying between them.

The CDR3 loop is CASSEQGSGNTIYF. Here the CDR3 DNA reads TGCGCCAGCAGTGAACAAGGCTCTGGAAACACCATATATTTT. The chain carries TRBV10-1 and TRBJ1-3, with D unresolved. Germline CDR1 WNHNN, CDR2 SYGVQD (reference sequence). V shed 3 bases and J shed 0 bases, with 6 bases lying between them. The CDR3 totals 14 residues.

The rearrangement links TRBV5-4 to TRBJ1-4, with D tentatively TRBD1 (5 bases). The length of the CDR3 is 13 residues. Between the trimmed V and J ends, which lost 4 bases and 12 bases, there was a span of 16 bases. The germline V gene encodes CDR1 SGHNT and CDR2 YYREEE (reference sequence). CDR3 DNA: TGTGCCAGCAGCCCCCGGGGGGGAAAGGAACTGTTTTTT. Amino acids: CASSPRGGKELFF. Complete variable domain (other parts from reference TRBV5-4 and TRBJ1-4): ETGVTQSPTHLIKTRGQQVTLRCSSQSGHNTVSWYQQALGQGPQFIFQYYREEENGRGNFPPRFSGLQFPNYSSELNVNALELDDSALYLCASSPRGGKELFFGSGTQLSVL.

This clone is a singleton in its sample. The V gene is TRBV7-2, the J gene TRBJ1-5; unclear D gene. This CDR3 has 12 amino acids. Per the germline V gene, CDR1 is SGHTA and CDR2 is FQGNSA. V was clipped by 4 bases and J by 3 bases, with 4 bases between them. CDR3 protein: CASSSPNQPQHF. Written as DNA, the CDR3 is TGTGCCAGCAGCTCGCCCAATCAGCCCCAGCATTTT.

The J gene is TRBJ2-5, the V gene TRBV7-3, with D hard to call. With 8 bases removed from V and 0 bases from J, the gap between germline ends came to 10 bases. This CDR3 has 13 amino acids. Germline V CDR1 and CDR2: SGHTA, FQGTGA. CDR3 coding DNA: TGTGCCAGCCTGGGTGGGAACCAAGAGACCCAGTACTTC. Encoded protein: CASLGGNQETQYF. The complete variable domain, with remaining parts taken from reference TRBV7-3 and TRBJ2-5, reads GAGVSQTPSNKVTEKGKYVELRCDPISGHTALYWYRQSLGQGPEFLIYFQGTGAADDSGLPNDRFFAVRPEGSVSTLKIQRTERGDSAVYLCASLGGNQETQYFGPGTRLLVL.

The V call is TRBV23-1, the J call TRBJ1-1; the D gene is possibly TRBD1 (6 bases). TRBV23-1 counts as an open reading frame of uncertain function. The CDR3 is 18 amino acids. V lost 1 base and J lost 1, with 19 bases in between. The CDR3 coding sequence is TGCGCCAGCAGTCAATTTCCAGGGGCGATACCACCGAACACTGAAGCTTTCTTT. Protein: CASSQFPGAIPPNTEAFF.

V is TRBV11-2 and J is TRBJ2-2; the D is unclear. The CDR3 contains 14 residues. The germline V and J ends were trimmed by 1 base and 7 bases, with 10 bases remaining between them. The germline V gene has CDR1 SGHAT and CDR2 FQNNGV. CDR3 sequence: CASSLASSNGELFF. CDR3 nucleotide sequence: TGTGCCAGCAGCTTAGCCAGTAGCAACGGGGAGCTGTTTTTT.

This rearrangement joins TRBV19 to TRBJ1-5; tentative D call: TRBD1 (5 bases). V shed 5 bases and J shed 6 bases, with 17 bases lying between them. The germline V gene has CDR1 LNHDA and CDR2 SQIVND (reference sequence). The CDR3 is 15 residues long. CDR3 in amino acids: CASSGAPWGAQPQHF. The DNA for the CDR3 is TGTGCCAGTAGTGGGGCACCTTGGGGTGCTCAGCCCCAGCATTTT.

CDR3 nucleotides: TGTGCCAGCTCACCAGGGAGATTCTACAATGAGCAGTTCTTC. It translates to CASSPGRFYNEQFF. The rearrangement joins TRBV18 to TRBJ2-1; D is possibly TRBD2 (5 bases). The CDR3 is 14 amino acids. Germline CDR1 reads KGHSH; CDR2 reads LQKENI. Trimming stripped 2 bases from V and 3 bases from J, with 8 bases between. Complete variable domain (other parts from reference TRBV18 and TRBJ2-1): NAGVMQNPRHLVRRRGQEARLRCSPMKGHSHVYWYRQLPEEGLKFMVYLQKENIIDESGMPKERFSAEFPKEGPSILRIQQVVRGDSAAYFCASSPGRFYNEQFFGPGTRLTVL.

V usage is TRBV27 and J usage is TRBJ2-3, with D perhaps being TRBD1 or TRBD2 (5 bases each). The length of the CDR3 is 14 residues. Looked up from germline, CDR1 is MNHEY and CDR2 is SMNVEV (reference sequence). V lost 5 bases to trimming and J lost 0 bases, with 9 bases between them. DNA of the CDR3: TGTGCCAGCAGTGTATGGGGGAGCACAGATACGCAGTATTTT. Protein: CASSVWGSTDTQYF.